This TCR beta chain was captured by sequencing in a study of cytomegalovirus exposure and HLA in healthy donors. Use of 60 Vbeta and 13 Jbeta primers characterized the PCR. Using immunoSEQ multiplex PCR, the repertoire was profiled, and TCRdb retains in-frame clones only, with some absent. The table includes approximately 170,000 clones, 70% to 75% detected once. This CDR3 has 13 amino acids. Germline CDR1 and CDR2: SEHNR and FQNEAQ (reference sequence). V was shortened by 5 bases and J by 3 bases, with 10 bases between the two germline ends. Healthy bone marrow donors formed the donor group. The clonotype comes from a man younger than 45 in good health and CMV-seropositive. V usage is TRBV7-9 and J usage is TRBJ1-2; D is ambiguous. Sequenced: PBMCs. CDR3 DNA sequence: TGTGCCAGCAGCCCGCGGGGTGACTATGGCTACACCTTC. Residues: CASSPRGDYGYTF. Drawing the rest from reference TRBV7-9 and TRBJ1-2, the complete variable domain is DTGVSQNPRHKITKRGQNVTFRCDPISEHNRLYWYRQTLGQGPEFLTYFQNEAQLEKSRLLSDRFSAERPKGSFSTLEIQRTEQGDSAMYLCASSPRGDYGYTFGSGTRLTVV.